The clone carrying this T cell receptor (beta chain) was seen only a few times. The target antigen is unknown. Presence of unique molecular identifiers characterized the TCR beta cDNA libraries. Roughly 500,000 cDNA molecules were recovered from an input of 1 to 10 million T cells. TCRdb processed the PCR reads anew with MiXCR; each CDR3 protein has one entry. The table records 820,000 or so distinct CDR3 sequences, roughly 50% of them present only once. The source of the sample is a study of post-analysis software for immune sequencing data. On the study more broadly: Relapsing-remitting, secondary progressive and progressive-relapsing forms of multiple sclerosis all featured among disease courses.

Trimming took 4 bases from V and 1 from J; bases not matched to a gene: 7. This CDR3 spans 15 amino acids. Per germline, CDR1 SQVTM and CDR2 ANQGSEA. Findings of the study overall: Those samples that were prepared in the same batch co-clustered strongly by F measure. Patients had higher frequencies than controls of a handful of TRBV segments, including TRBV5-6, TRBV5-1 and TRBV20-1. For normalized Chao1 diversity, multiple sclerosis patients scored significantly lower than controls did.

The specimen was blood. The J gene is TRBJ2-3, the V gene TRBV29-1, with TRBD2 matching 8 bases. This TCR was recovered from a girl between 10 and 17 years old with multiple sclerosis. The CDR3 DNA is TGCAGCGTTGGGGCCGCGGGGGGCGGCACAGATACGCAGTATTTT. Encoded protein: CSVGAAGGGTDTQYF.